This TCR beta chain is drawn from a study of shared clonotypes between healthy human individuals. Study information: CD8 memory received one plate per donor, CD8 naive two, CD4 memory three and CD4 naive three. Broader study findings: Shared clonotypes: approximately 5.3% naive CD4, about 4% naive CD8, 2.3% memory CD4, 0.4% to 0.5% memory CD8. Large sequencing depth failed to make sorted-subset sequencing complete, rarefaction showed.

Only Caucasian adults living in Nashville, Tennessee served as donors. About this clone: What it recognizes is unknown.

Method: immunoSEQ multiplex PCR; TCRdb's copy keeps in-frame clones and lacks some. The table shows 2 million to 2.5 million clones, with roughly 94% occurring only once. The CDR3 is made up of 13 amino acids. V shed 0 bases and J shed 8 bases, with 11 bases lying between them. Germline loops: CDR1 MNHEY, CDR2 SVGAGI. This clonotype was sampled from a man aged 18 to 35 in good health. Sequenced material: naive CD4+ T cells sorted from blood. Subset indicated: CD45RA+ positively selected. This chain connects TRBV6-5 to TRBJ2-7; D ambiguous. As DNA, the CDR3 is TGTGCCAGCAGTTACTCTCAGGCCGCCCAGCAGTACTTC. Translation gives CASSYSQAAQQYF.